This T cell receptor beta chain was captured in a study of blood T cells in healthy people across ages. Overall study results and limits: TCR beta diversity per million T cells fell roughly linearly with age.

Each donor supplied around 9.6 milliliters of peripheral blood. This clonotype was seen a handful of times. The antigen is not known. Using a J-beta primer mix together with a sample-barcoded 5' primer, a second PCR was run for roughly 6 to 11 cycles. A single record per CDR3 protein comes from TCRdb applying MiXCR to the 5' RACE reads. Of 790,000 or so distinct CDR3 sequences listed, about 46% are singletons. Unmatched junction bases numbered 8, after V lost 5 bases and J lost 1 base. The CDR3 runs to 16 residues. CDR1 is MDHEN, CDR2 SYDVKM, per germline. The chain joins TRBV28 to TRBJ2-1, with TRBD2 identical over 7 bases. This sequence originates from an elderly man in good health. Sample: blood. This CDR3 reads CASSPRGAGSYNEQFF. DNA of the CDR3: TGTGCCAGCAGTCCCAGAGGAGCGGGATCCTACAATGAGCAGTTCTTC.